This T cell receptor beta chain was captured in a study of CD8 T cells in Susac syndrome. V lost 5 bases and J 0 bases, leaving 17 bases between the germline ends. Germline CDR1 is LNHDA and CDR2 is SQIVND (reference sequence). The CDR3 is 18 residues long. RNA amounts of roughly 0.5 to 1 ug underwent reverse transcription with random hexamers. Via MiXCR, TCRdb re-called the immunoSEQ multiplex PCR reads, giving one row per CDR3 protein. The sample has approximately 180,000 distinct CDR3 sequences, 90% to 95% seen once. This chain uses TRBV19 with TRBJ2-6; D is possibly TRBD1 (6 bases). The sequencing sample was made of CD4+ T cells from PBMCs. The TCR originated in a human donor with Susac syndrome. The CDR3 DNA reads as TGTGCCAGTAGTCTGCTGGACAGCAGAATCTCTGGGGCCAACGTCCTGACTTTC. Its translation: CASSLLDSRISGANVLTF.